Listed below are T cell receptor beta chains from one sample, sequenced in a study of T cells in Graves' hyperthyroidism and ophthalmopathy. TCRdb redid the calling of the multiplex PCR reads with MiXCR, one entry per CDR3 protein. The sample yields around 620,000 distinct CDR3 sequences, 40% to 55% seen once. Input material: peripheral blood or thyroid tissue (not recorded which). The receptors derive from an adult woman with Graves' disease, either hyperthyroidism or ophthalmopathy (not recorded which). Each CDR3 is given with its conserved first and last residue. The order of the fields is clone size, D gene, J gene, V gene, CDR3 protein, CDR3 DNA. The D gene is left open where the match is weak. A clone size is listed for some rows: how often the clone was seen (once, few, many), or a class if it is expanded.

>.|.|TRBJ1-5|TRBV25-1
CAGSGNQPQHF
TGTGCCGGATCCGGCAATCAGCCCCAGCATTTT
>many|TRBD1|TRBJ1-5|TRBV6-1
CASTATGGLNQPQHF
TGTGCCAGCACTGCGACAGGGGGCCTCAATCAGCCCCAGCATTTT
>many|TRBD1|TRBJ1-1|TRBV12-3/TRBV12-4
CASSPTGGRTEAFF
TGTGCCAGCAGCCCGACAGGGGGGAGGACTGAAGCTTTCTTT
>once|.|TRBJ2-7|TRBV7-9
CASSQVEQGTYEQYF
TGTGCCAGCAGCCAAGTGGAGCAGGGAACCTACGAGCAGTACTTC
>many|.|TRBJ1-1|TRBV10-3
CATLRIMNTEAFF
TGTGCCACGCTAAGGATCATGAACACTGAAGCTTTCTTT
>many|TRBD1|TRBJ2-5|TRBV10-3
CAINGQGLGGETQYF
TGTGCCATCAATGGACAGGGGCTGGGTGGGGAGACCCAGTACTTC
>few|TRBD1|TRBJ2-5|TRBV20-1
CSARRQGAAFQETQYF
TGCAGTGCCCGCCGGCAGGGGGCGGCCTTCCAAGAGACCCAGTACTTC
>few|.|TRBJ2-7|TRBV28
CASSLFPAAYEQYF
TGTGCCAGCAGTTTATTTCCAGCCGCCTACGAGCAGTACTTC
>.|TRBD1|TRBJ1-2|TRBV12-3/TRBV12-4
CASRLQGARGYTF
TGTGCCAGCAGACTACAGGGGGCGCGGGGCTACACCTTC
>few|.|TRBJ2-6|TRBV14
CASQGANVLTF
TGTGCCAGCCAGGGGGCCAACGTCCTGACTTTC
>.|TRBD1|TRBJ1-2|TRBV2
CASRAGGYGYTF
TGTGCCAGCAGGGCAGGGGGCTATGGCTACACCTTC
>.|.|TRBJ1-1|TRBV30
CAWSLSGGWYTEAFF
TGTGCCTGGAGTCTATCCGGCGGGTGGTACACTGAAGCTTTCTTT
>.|.|TRBJ1-1|TRBV29-1
CSLMRLGDTEAFF
TGCAGCTTAATGCGGCTAGGAGACACTGAAGCTTTCTTT